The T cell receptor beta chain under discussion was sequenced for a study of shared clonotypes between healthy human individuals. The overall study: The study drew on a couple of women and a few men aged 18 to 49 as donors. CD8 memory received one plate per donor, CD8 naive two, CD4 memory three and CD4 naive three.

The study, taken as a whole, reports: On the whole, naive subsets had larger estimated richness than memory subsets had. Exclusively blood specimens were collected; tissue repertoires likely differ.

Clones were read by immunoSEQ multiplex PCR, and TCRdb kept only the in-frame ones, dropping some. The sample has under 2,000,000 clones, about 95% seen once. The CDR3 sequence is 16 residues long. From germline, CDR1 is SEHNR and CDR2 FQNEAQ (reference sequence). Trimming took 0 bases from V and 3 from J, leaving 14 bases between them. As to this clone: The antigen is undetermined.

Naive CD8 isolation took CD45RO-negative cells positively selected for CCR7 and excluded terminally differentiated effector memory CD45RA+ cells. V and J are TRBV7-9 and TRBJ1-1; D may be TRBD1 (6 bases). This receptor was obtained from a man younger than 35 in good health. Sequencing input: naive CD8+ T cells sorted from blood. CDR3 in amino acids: CASSLAGGPKDTEAFF. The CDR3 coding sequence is TGTGCCAGCAGCTTAGCGGGGGGCCCCAAGGACACTGAAGCTTTCTTT. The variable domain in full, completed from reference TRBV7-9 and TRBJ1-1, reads DTGVSQNPRHKITKRGQNVTFRCDPISEHNRLYWYRQTLGQGPEFLTYFQNEAQLEKSRLLSDRFSAERPKGSFSTLEIQRTEQGDSAMYLCASSLAGGPKDTEAFFGQGTRLTVV.